A selection of T cell receptor beta chains follows, all from one sample in a study of control samples from healthy donors and cancer patients. Clones were sequenced by immunoSEQ multiplex PCR, and TCRdb holds only the in-frame ones, with some missing. The data contain 150,000 to 200,000 clones, roughly 89% of them seen just once; the ten biggest clones take up approximately 1.5%. The sequenced sample consisted of blood. All receptors come from a woman in her 30s in good health. CDR3s include the opening cysteine and the closing phenylalanine or tryptophan. The D gene is left open where the match is weak. Only some rows state a clone size, as once, few, many or a class for expanded clones.

>13|TRBV19|NA|TRBJ1-1|NA
TGTGCCAGTAGTAACGACAGGCACACTGAAGCTTTCTTT
CASSNDRHTEAFF
>14|TRBV7-3|NA|TRBJ2-7|TRBD2
TGTGCCAGCAGGTCGACTAGCGGGACCTACGAGCAGTACTTC
CASRSTSGTYEQYF
>12|TRBV11-1|NA|TRBJ2-7|TRBD1
TGTGCCAGCAGAGGCAGGGGGCGCGAGCAGTACTTC
CASRGRGREQYF
>13|TRBV7-2|NA|TRBJ1-2|NA
TGTGCCAGCAGCTTACACGGAAACTATGGCTACACCTTC
CASSLHGNYGYTF
>16|TRBV30|NA|TRBJ1-5|TRBD1
TGTGCCTGGAGTGACCGGGACAGGGGGGTCAATCAGCCCCAGCATTTT
CAWSDRDRGVNQPQHF
>15|TRBV2|NA|TRBJ1-5|TRBD1
TGTGCCAGCAGTCTGGTAGGGGGCGGCAATCAGCCCCAGCATTTT
CASSLVGGGNQPQHF
>14|TRBV4-1|NA|TRBJ1-1|TRBD1
TGTGCCAGCAGCCAAGGGGCAGGGGGCATTGAAGCTTTCTTT
CASSQGAGGIEAFF
>13|TRBV5-8|NA|TRBJ1-4|NA
TGTGCCAGCAGCTTCCGCAGAAATGAAAAACTGTTTTTT
CASSFRRNEKLFF
>14|TRBV6-5|NA|TRBJ1-1|TRBD1
TGTGCCAGCAGAAAGGGACAGGAGAACACTGAAGCTTTCTTT
CASRKGQENTEAFF
>14|TRBV27|few|TRBJ1-6|NA
TGTGCCAGCAGTTACAGGCCCTATAATTCACCCCTCCACTTT
CASSYRPYNSPLHF
>14|TRBV3-1/TRBV3-2|NA|TRBJ1-4|TRBD1
TGTGCCAGCAGCCACCCGGACAGGGTCGAAAAACTGTTTTTT
CASSHPDRVEKLFF
>14|TRBV5-1|once|TRBJ2-1|NA
TGCGCCAGCAGCTTGGGACAGCCCTACAATGAGCAGTTCTTC
CASSLGQPYNEQFF
>15|TRBV7-2|NA|TRBJ2-5|NA
TGTGCCAGCAGCTTAGCGAAAAGGGCCCAAGAGACCCAGTACTTC
CASSLAKRAQETQYF
>16|TRBV19|NA|TRBJ2-1|TRBD1
TGTGCCAGTAGTATCCCACAGGGGGGCTCCTACAATGAGCAGTTCTTC
CASSIPQGGSYNEQFF
>15|TRBV12-5|NA|TRBJ1-2|NA
TGTGCTAGTGGTTTTAGCAGGGGACTCTCCTATGGCTACACCTTC
CASGFSRGLSYGYTF
>13|TRBV12-5|NA|TRBJ1-5|NA
TGTGCTAGTGGTTTCTCCCTGCATCAGCCCCAGCATTTT
CASGFSLHQPQHF
>11|TRBV11-3|NA|TRBJ2-7|NA
TGTGCCAGCACATCGTCCTACGAGCAGTACTTC
CASTSSYEQYF
>12|TRBV27|NA|TRBJ2-5|NA
TGTGCCAGCAGTTTAGGCCAAGAGACCCAGTACTTC
CASSLGQETQYF
>16|TRBV7-8|NA|TRBJ1-6|TRBD1
TGTGCCAGCAGCTTCGGACAGGGGCTATATAATTCACCCCTCCACTTT
CASSFGQGLYNSPLHF
>15|TRBV27|NA|TRBJ2-3|TRBD2
TGTGCCAGCAGCCCACTAGCGGGGCCCACAGATACGCAGTATTTT
CASSPLAGPTDTQYF
>17|TRBV4-3|NA|TRBJ1-2|TRBD1
TGCGCCAGCAGCCAAGCCACCGGGACAGGGGGCGGCTATGGCTACACCTTC
CASSQATGTGGGYGYTF
>13|TRBV30|NA|TRBJ2-1|TRBD2
TGTGCCTGGAACCTAGCGGGAGTCAATGAGCAGTTCTTC
CAWNLAGVNEQFF
>15|TRBV28|NA|TRBJ2-3|TRBD2
TGTGCCAGCAGTAGTAGCGGGAGTTCATCAGATACGCAGTATTTT
CASSSSGSSSDTQYF
>13|TRBV6-1|NA|TRBJ1-2|TRBD1
TGTGCCAGCAGTGAAGGACAGGGATATGGCTACACCTTC
CASSEGQGYGYTF
>13|TRBV30|once|TRBJ1-5|TRBD1
TGTGCCTGGAGCGGACAGGGGGTTCAGCCCCAGCATTTT
CAWSGQGVQPQHF
>13|TRBV7-2|NA|TRBJ2-7|TRBD2
TGTGCCAGCAGCTTTAGCGGGACCTACGAGCAGTACTTC
CASSFSGTYEQYF
>13|TRBV29-1|NA|TRBJ2-1|TRBD1
TGCAGCGTTGGAGACAGGGTATACAATGAGCAGTTCTTC
CSVGDRVYNEQFF
>13|TRBV7-6|NA|TRBJ2-7|NA
TGTGCCAGCAGCTTACAGGAGTCCTACGAGCAGTACTTC
CASSLQESYEQYF
>15|TRBV4-1|NA|TRBJ2-1|TRBD2
TGCGCCAGCAGCCGACCTAGCGGACCCTACAATGAGCAGTTCTTC
CASSRPSGPYNEQFF
>15|TRBV30|NA|TRBJ1-1|NA
TGTGCCTGGAGTGTACTCACAGCTCTGAACACTGAAGCTTTCTTT
CAWSVLTALNTEAFF
>13|TRBV12-3/TRBV12-4|NA|TRBJ1-2|NA
TGTGCCAGCAGTTTTGCCATTAACTATGGCTACACCTTC
CASSFAINYGYTF
>16|TRBV18|NA|TRBJ2-5|TRBD2
TGTGCCAGCTCACTACGGACTAGCGGGGGGGCGGAGACCCAGTACTTC
CASSLRTSGGAETQYF
>15|TRBV7-3|NA|TRBJ2-7|TRBD2
TGTGCCAGCAGCTTGACTAGCGGGGGGCCCTACGAGCAGTACTTC
CASSLTSGGPYEQYF
>11|TRBV6-1|NA|TRBJ2-1|NA
TGTGCCAGCAGTTGGGGGAATGAGCAGTTCTTC
CASSWGNEQFF
>14|TRBV6-5|NA|TRBJ1-4|NA
TGTGCCAGCAGTTCCGGTGAGGCTAATGAAAAACTGTTTTTT
CASSSGEANEKLFF
>15|TRBV7-3|NA|TRBJ2-1|TRBD1
TGTGCCAGCAGTAGGACAGGGGGAGATTACAATGAGCAGTTCTTC
CASSRTGGDYNEQFF
>15|TRBV28|once|TRBJ1-3|NA
TGTGCCAGCAGTCCGGGGGGGGTCTCTGGAAACACCATATATTTT
CASSPGGVSGNTIYF
>15|TRBV28|once|TRBJ2-1|NA
TGTGCCAGCAGTTTGGAGACTAGACCCTACAATGAGCAGTTCTTC
CASSLETRPYNEQFF
>13|TRBV19|NA|TRBJ2-1|NA
TGTGCCAGTAGTATAGCGGGAGTGGGAGAGCAGTTCTTC
CASSIAGVGEQFF
>14|TRBV6-5|NA|TRBJ2-1|TRBD2
TGTGCCAGCAGCTACGGACTAGCGGGAAATGAGCAGTTCTTC
CASSYGLAGNEQFF
>13|TRBV28|NA|TRBJ2-7|TRBD2
TGTGCCAGCAGGACTAGCGGGAGGAACGAGCAGTACTTC
CASRTSGRNEQYF
>15|TRBV4-2|NA|TRBJ1-4|NA
TGTGCCAGCAGCCAAGCGGGAGGGGGGGAGGAAAAACTGTTTTTT
CASSQAGGGEEKLFF
>12|TRBV6-6|NA|TRBJ1-5|NA
TGTGCCAGCAGCGACAGCAATCAGCCCCAGCATTTT
CASSDSNQPQHF
>16|TRBV19|NA|TRBJ1-1|TRBD1
TGTGCCAGTAGTATAGATTTTGGACAGGGGATAGCTGAAGCTTTCTTT
CASSIDFGQGIAEAFF
>14|TRBV7-9|NA|TRBJ2-1|NA
TGTGCCAGCAGCTTAGCCTCTCACAGGGCTGAGCAGTTCTTC
CASSLASHRAEQFF
>15|TRBV11-2|NA|TRBJ2-2|TRBD1
TGTGCCAGCAGCTTGGCACAGGGGTGGGCCGGGGAGCTGTTTTTT
CASSLAQGWAGELFF
>14|TRBV6-1|NA|TRBJ2-7|NA
TGTGCCAGCAGTGAAGGGGACCACTCCTACGAGCAGTACTTC
CASSEGDHSYEQYF
>15|TRBV6-5|NA|TRBJ2-1|TRBD1
TGTGCCAGCAGTTACGGGACAGGGCCCAACAATGAGCAGTTCTTC
CASSYGTGPNNEQFF
>14|TRBV18|NA|TRBJ2-1|TRBD1
TGTGCCAGCTCAACCGGGACAGGGGCCAATGAGCAGTTCTTC
CASSTGTGANEQFF
>16|TRBV28|once|TRBJ2-1|TRBD2
TGTGCCAGCAGTTTTAGCGGGAGTCTAATATACAATGAGCAGTTCTTC
CASSFSGSLIYNEQFF
>13|TRBV5-1|NA|TRBJ1-1|NA
TGCGCCAGCAGCTTCGGCGGAAACACTGAAGCTTTCTTT
CASSFGGNTEAFF
>12|TRBV20-1|NA|TRBJ2-7|NA
TGCAGTGCTAGTCCTAGCACCTACGAGCAGTACTTC
CSASPSTYEQYF
>12|TRBV6-2/TRBV6-3|NA|TRBJ1-2|NA
TGTGCCAGCAGTTACGGACAGTATGGCTACACCTTC
CASSYGQYGYTF